This TCR beta chain was found in a study of graft-versus-host responses after intestinal transplantation. The repertoire was sequenced with immunoSEQ multiplex PCR; TCRdb's copy has only in-frame clones and lacks some. The profile shows under 25,000 clones, around nine tenths of them singletons. The study, taken as a whole, reports: Recipient marrow showed GvH clones, some seen first in ileum or blood.

Concerning this clone itself: Its cognate antigen is unknown.

Marrow collected post-transplant originated from the posterior iliac crest or another site. The CDR3 loop spans 14 amino acids. The germline V gene has CDR1 SGHRS and CDR2 YFSETQ. Germline trimming cut 4 bases from V and 3 bases from J; bases unmatched to any gene: 6. This clonotype was sampled from a human patient who received an intestinal transplant, so some T cells may come from the graft donor. The sample was bone marrow, taken roughly 19 weeks after transplant. V is TRBV5-1 and J is TRBJ2-5; 7 bases map to TRBD1. CDR3 residues: CASSLDRNEETQYF. CDR3 DNA: TGCGCCAGCAGCCTGGACAGGAACGAAGAGACCCAGTACTTC.